This record covers a single TCR beta chain. The trim removed 5 bases at V and 5 bases at J, leaving 12 bases unmatched. This CDR3 comprises 16 residues. Germline CDR1 and CDR2: PRHDT and FYEKMQ (reference sequence). Profiling relied on immunoSEQ multiplex PCR, and the TCRdb table lists in-frame clones only, not all of them. Among roughly 300,000 clones listed, 89% were seen once. This entry is derived from a study of blood T cell repertoires in COVID-19. The sequencing sample was made of peripheral blood. The receptor was isolated from a young man who had recovered from COVID-19. The J gene is TRBJ2-7, the V gene TRBV13; 10 nucleotides align to TRBD1. CDR3 amino acids: CASSPRDRGHPHEQYF. The CDR3 DNA is TGTGCCAGCAGCCCGAGAGACAGGGGGCACCCCCACGAGCAGTACTTC.